Sequencing of this TCR beta chain was carried out in a study of blood T cell repertoires in COVID-19. This CDR3 comprises 14 residues. Losses at the gene ends were 5 bases for V and 5 bases for J; bases not matched to a gene: 3. CDR1 and CDR2 (germline): MDHEN, SYDVKM. Methods used by the authors: Cell counts per sample came from amplifying reference gene primers. The method was immunoSEQ multiplex PCR; TCRdb's version includes in-frame clones alone and lacks a portion of them. V and J calls and clone size come straight from that table; D and trimming were deduced from the DNA. Among roughly 350,000 clones listed, 88% were seen once. This clone was picked up one time.

The chain employs TRBV28 and TRBJ1-6; 7 bases match TRBD1. The sequencing input was peripheral blood. The clonotype comes from a woman aged 70 to 79 with COVID-19, enrolled during active disease. The chain's CDR3 is CASSPGTDNSPLHF. CDR3 DNA sequence: TGTGCCAGCAGTCCGGGGACAGATAATTCACCCCTCCACTTT.